Following are 23 T cell receptor beta chains from one sample sequenced in a study of shared clonotypes between healthy human individuals (TCRdb year 2020). Library construction relied on the immunoSEQ multiplex PCR assay. This is the immuneACCESS table as TCRdb keeps it, with only in-frame sequences that have V and J called. A part of the clones is gone; compared with another copy, unresolved V genes explain less than half, and the rest is unexplained. This sample comprises hundreds of thousands of clones, roughly three quarters of them detected only once. In total, the top ten clones hold about 13% of the sample. The sequenced sample was PBMCs. Source of these receptors: a middle-aged woman in good health. Some clones in this sample may be carry-over from other donors' samples.

The J gene is TRBJ2-1, the V gene TRBV29-1, with TRBD2 identical over 13 bases. J was trimmed by 0 bases and V by 7 bases; bases with no gene match: 3. The CDR3 consists of 15 residues. Per germline, CDR1 SQVTM and CDR2 ANQGSEA. Here the CDR3 reads CSARTSGSSYNEQFF. CDR3 bases: TGCAGCGCCAGGACTAGCGGGAGCTCCTACAATGAGCAGTTCTTC.

J is TRBJ2-7 and V is TRBV11-2, with D perhaps TRBD2 (5 bases). The V and J ends lost 0 bases and 5 bases respectively, with 11 bases between them. The CDR3 has 14 residues. Per germline, CDR1 SGHAT and CDR2 FQNNGV. CDR3 in amino acids: CASSLEGAGDEQYF. CDR3 sequence (DNA): TGTGCCAGCAGCTTAGAGGGAGCCGGGGACGAGCAGTACTTC.

Here the CDR3 reads CASYGEGTTDTQYF. The CDR3 nucleotides read TGCGCCAGCTACGGAGAGGGGACCACAGATACGCAGTATTTT. The V and J genes are TRBV5-1 and TRBJ2-3; possibly TRBD1 or TRBD2 for D (5 bases each). The germline CDR1 and CDR2 sequences are SGHRS and YFSETQ. The CDR3 has 14 amino acids. Trimming left V 7 bases short and J 2 bases short, with 14 bases between. Full variable domain (remainder filled in from reference TRBV5-1 and TRBJ2-3): KAGVTQTPRYLIKTRGQQVTLSCSPISGHRSVSWYQQTPGQGLQFLFEYFSETQRNKGNFPGRFSGRQFSNSRSEMNVSTLELGDSALYLCASYGEGTTDTQYFGPGTRLTVL.

Note on this clone: The germline gene is not matched at one end of the junction; a read error may be the cause. The chain joins TRBV4-1 to TRBJ2-5, with a weak D call TRBD1 (6 bases). The CDR3 is 13 residues long. The germline gives CDR1 MGHRA, CDR2 YSYEKL. CDR3 amino acids: CASSQGTEETRYF. The CDR3 DNA sequence: TGCGCCAGCAGCCAAGGGACAGAAGAGACCCGGTACTTC.

This clone showed up just once. The likely explanation is a read error, given a far larger clone one base away. The sample has other DNA sequences that encode this CDR3 too. V gene TRBV2 combines with J gene TRBJ1-5, with no clear D. Germline V gives CDR1 SNHLY, CDR2 FYNNEI. The CDR3 is 15 residues long. The CDR3 DNA follows: TGTGCCAGCAGTGAAGGGGGATTTAGCAACCAGCCCCAGCATTTT. Protein product: CASSEGGFSNQPQHF.

J is TRBJ1-5 and V is TRBV4-2; the match to TRBD1 covers 9 bases. The CDR3 consists of 15 residues. V was clipped by 0 bases and J by 4 bases; unmatched bases: 1. Germline loops: CDR1 LGHNA, CDR2 YNFKEQ. CDR3 sequence (DNA): TGTGCCAGCAGCCAAGATGGGACAGGGAATCAGCCCCAGCATTTT. Its translation: CASSQDGTGNQPQHF.

The rearrangement uses TRBV2 and TRBJ1-5; D not resolved. The CDR3 consists of 14 residues. From germline, CDR1 is SNHLY and CDR2 FYNNEI. Trimming removed 6 bases at V and 4 bases at J, with 13 bases between. CDR3 coding DNA: TGTGCCAGCAGGGGCCTTGACCAAAATCAGCCCCAGCATTTT. Protein: CASRGLDQNQPQHF.

CDR3 protein: CASSQPRGNTIYF. CDR3 DNA: TGTGCCAGCAGCCAGCCACGGGGAAACACCATATATTTT. The chain couples TRBV14 to TRBJ1-3; D gene ambiguous. The germline V gene encodes CDR1 SGHDN and CDR2 FVKESK. This CDR3 has 13 residues. Trimming removed 3 bases at V and 4 bases at J, with 7 bases between.

The sample holds a few counts of this clone. J is TRBJ1-2 and V is TRBV6-5; D is undetermined. Germline V gene data show CDR1 as MNHEY and CDR2 as SVGAGI. The CDR3 runs to 13 residues. The ends were cut back, 8 bases at V and 3 bases at J, with 13 bases in the middle. CDR3 nucleotides: TGTGCCAGCCGTGAGGTCGGCCACTATGGCTACACCTTC. Its translation is CASREVGHYGYTF.

V and J are TRBV7-3 and TRBJ2-1; 9 nucleotides match TRBD2. CDR1 and CDR2 from the germline V gene are SGHTA and FQGTGA. Germline trimming cut 5 bases from V and 8 bases from J; bases unmatched to any gene: 13. The CDR3 length is 16 residues. In DNA form, the CDR3 reads TGTGCCAGCAGCAGGAGGGGGGCTAGCGGGACGGATGAGCAGTTCTTC. Its translation: CASSRRGASGTDEQFF.

About this clone itself: At one of its ends the junction is not consistent with the germline gene, which may arise from a read error. This chain links TRBV5-4 with TRBJ2-7, with D perhaps matching TRBD2 (6 bases). Germline loops: CDR1 SGHNT, CDR2 YYREEE (reference sequence). The CDR3 contains 12 residues. CDR3 in amino acids: CASSLGVVGGNF. CDR3 bases: TGTGCCAGCAGCCTCGGTGTGGTGGGCGGGAACTTC.

Of note for this clone: Other DNA sequences in this sample translate to the same CDR3. This chain joins TRBV20-1 and TRBJ2-7; D is undetermined. V lost 6 bases to trimming and J lost 1 base, with 4 bases between them. The CDR3 loop spans 10 amino acids. Germline V gene sequence: CDR1 DFQATT, CDR2 SNEGSKA (reference sequence). The CDR3 region has the DNA TGCAGTGCGGGTTCCTACGAGCAGTACTTC. Translating it yields CSAGSYEQYF.

The chain uses TRBV7-9 and TRBJ2-5, with 7 positions matching TRBD1. CDR3 size: 15 residues. J gave up 2 bases and V 4 bases, and 7 bases lay outside the gene matches. Germline CDR1 reads SEHNR; CDR2 reads FQNEAQ (reference sequence). CDR3 bases: TGTGCCAGCAGCTCCCCAGGGGGTCTTCAAGAGACCCAGTACTTC. It encodes CASSSPGGLQETQYF. Complete variable domain (other parts from reference TRBV7-9 and TRBJ2-5): DTGVSQNPRHKITKRGQNVTFRCDPISEHNRLYWYRQTLGQGPEFLTYFQNEAQLEKSRLLSDRFSAERPKGSFSTLEIQRTEQGDSAMYLCASSSPGGLQETQYFGPGTRLLVL.

In its sample, this clone was seen a few times. This specimen includes other DNA sequences encoding the same CDR3. Here the CDR3 DNA reads TGTGCCAGCAGTTTAGGCAATGAGCAGTTCTTC. Translation: CASSLGNEQFF. J is TRBJ2-1 and V is TRBV27; unclear D gene. The germline gives CDR1 MNHEY, CDR2 SMNVEV (reference sequence). The length of the CDR3 is 11 residues. Deletions cut 2 bases from V and 6 bases from J, with 2 bases between.

V gene TRBV7-2 combines with J gene TRBJ2-7, with unresolved D. This CDR3 comprises 14 residues. V was pared by 1 base and J by 3 bases, with 10 bases between. Germline V gene sequence: CDR1 SGHTA, CDR2 FQGNSA. DNA of the CDR3: TGTGCCAGCAGCTTAGGGACGGAAGACTACGAGCAGTACTTC. This sequence encodes CASSLGTEDYEQYF.

V and J are TRBV19 and TRBJ2-4, with 7 bases matching TRBD2. The CDR3 totals 13 residues. Germline loops: CDR1 LNHDA, CDR2 SQIVND (reference sequence). Trimming at V came to 5 bases and at J to 6 bases, leaving 4 bases not matched to a gene. CDR3 protein: CASSSREGNIQYF. CDR3 sequence (DNA): TGTGCCAGTAGTTCCAGGGAGGGAAACATTCAGTACTTC.

This chain links TRBV28 with TRBJ1-5, with D maybe TRBD1 (6 bases). The germline V and J ends were trimmed by 3 bases and 0 bases, with 9 bases remaining between them. CDR1 and CDR2 (germline): MDHEN, SYDVKM. This CDR3 comprises 15 residues. This CDR3 is CASSFGGASNQPQHF. The CDR3 DNA follows: TGTGCCAGCAGTTTTGGGGGGGCTAGCAATCAGCCCCAGCATTTT.

This clone was detected once. V gene TRBV27 combines with J gene TRBJ2-5; 8 nucleotides line up with TRBD1. Germline assignment: CDR1 MNHEY and CDR2 SMNVEV (reference sequence). The CDR3 spans 13 residues. After removal of 6 bases from V and 7 bases from J, the junction contained 7 bases not matched to a gene. In nucleotides, the CDR3 is TGTGCCAGCAGCCTCATTGGACAGGGGACCCAGTACTTC. As protein: CASSLIGQGTQYF.

V gene TRBV30 combines with J gene TRBJ1-2; 7 bases match TRBD1. Germline-derived CDR1 and CDR2 are GTSNPN and SVGIG (reference sequence). This CDR3 is 15 amino acids long. V was pared by 3 bases and J by 2 bases, with 9 bases of the junction left unmatched. CDR3 sequence: CAWRQVRQGNYGYTF. The CDR3, as DNA: TGTGCCTGGAGGCAAGTCCGACAGGGAAACTATGGCTACACCTTC.

The rearrangement links TRBV4-3 to TRBJ1-1; D remains unclear. This CDR3 is built from 14 residues. Germline CDR1 and CDR2: LGHNA and YSLEER. The V end was cut by 2 bases, the J end by 1 base, with 8 bases between. The CDR3 spells CASSQYFGNTEAFF. CDR3 bases: TGCGCCAGCAGCCAATACTTCGGGAACACTGAAGCTTTCTTT.

This clone has a count of ten or more. This chain joins TRBV12-5 and TRBJ2-3, with 8 bases aligning to TRBD1. J gave up 2 bases and V 6 bases, and 7 bases lay outside the gene matches. The germline CDR1 and CDR2 sequences are LGHNT and FRNRAP. The CDR3 extends over 15 amino acids. The CDR3 nucleotides read TGTGCTAGTGGCCCGGGGCAGGGGGCCACAGATACGCAGTATTTT. Translating gives CASGPGQGATDTQYF.

This clone has a single count. This rearrangement joins TRBV11-3 to TRBJ2-3; 9 bases align to TRBD2. Trimming removed 5 bases from V and 2 bases from J; junction bases left unmatched: 5. The germline V gene has CDR1 SGHNT and CDR2 YENEEA. The CDR3 covers 15 residues. CDR3 protein: CASSMTSGYTDTQYF. The CDR3 coding sequence is TGTGCCAGCAGCATGACTAGCGGATACACAGATACGCAGTATTTT.

The chain's CDR3 is CASRSVGSNQPQHF. CDR3 nucleotides: TGTGCCAGCAGAAGTGTTGGGAGCAATCAGCCCCAGCATTTT. The chain combines TRBV28 with TRBJ1-5; D not resolved. Germline assignment: CDR1 MDHEN and CDR2 SYDVKM. V was shortened by 6 bases and J by 1 base, with 10 bases between the two germline ends. The CDR3 is made up of 14 amino acids. Complete variable domain (other parts from reference TRBV28 and TRBJ1-5): DVKVTQSSRYLVKRTGEKVFLECVQDMDHENMFWYRQDPGLGLRLIYFSYDVKMKEKGDIPEGYSVSREKKERFSLILESASTNQTSMYLCASRSVGSNQPQHFGDGTRLSIL.